This T cell receptor (beta chain) was sequenced during a study of T cells in narcolepsy. Clones were read by immunoSEQ multiplex PCR, and TCRdb kept only the in-frame ones, dropping some. The table has 25,000 to 35,000 clones, around 90% seen once. The clonotype was recovered from a human donor with narcolepsy. Sequenced sample: CD45RA- memory CD4+ T cells from PBMCs.

The CDR3 spells CASSERGLGGYGYTF. The CDR3 nucleotides are TGTGCCAGCAGTGAACGGGGCCTGGGCGGCTATGGCTACACCTTC. The V gene is TRBV2, the J gene TRBJ1-2; D is possibly TRBD1 (5 bases). Germline V lookup: CDR1 SNHLY, CDR2 FYNNEI. The CDR3 runs to 15 residues. V was shortened by 2 bases and J by 4 bases, with 14 bases between the two germline ends. The full variable domain, its missing parts supplied by reference TRBV2 and TRBJ1-2, is EPEVTQTPSHQVTQMGQEVILRCVPISNHLYFYWYRQILGQKVEFLVSFYNNEISEKSEIFDDQFSVERPDGSNFTLKIRSTKLEDSAMYFCASSERGLGGYGYTFGSGTRLTVV.